This TCR beta chain was identified during a study of shared clonotypes between healthy human individuals. At the level of the study: A couple of female and three male donors aged 18 to 49 were enrolled. CD8 memory received one plate per donor, CD8 naive two, CD4 memory three and CD4 naive three. General observations from the study: Generation probability values for non-shared clonotypes were lower than those for clonotypes shared by all four donors. As a rule, naive subsets had a larger estimated richness than memory subsets.

Turning to this clone: Its antigen is unidentified.

Libraries were prepared by immunoSEQ multiplex PCR; TCRdb keeps only in-frame clonotypes and omits some of them. Altogether 1,500,000 or so clones are present, approximately 98.5% being singletons, with the ten largest covering about 0.34%. Germline assignment: CDR1 MNHNS and CDR2 SASEGT. CDR3 length: 11 amino acids. V lost 8 bases, J lost 7 bases, and 9 bases lay in between. The V and J genes are TRBV6-1 and TRBJ2-1; the D gene could be TRBD1 or TRBD2 (5 bases each). The specimen was naive CD4+ T cells sorted from blood. This sample's subset: CD45RA+ positively selected. This sequence was found in a man aged 25 to 40 in good health. CDR3 sequence (DNA): TGTGCCAGCGGGGGAAGTAATGAGCAGTTCTTC. This translates into CASGGSNEQFF.